These T cell receptor beta chains were read from a single sample in a study of regulatory T cells in long-lasting Graves disease. In TCRdb, the multiplex PCR reads were re-called with MiXCR into one record per CDR3 protein. The sample lists 530,000 or so distinct CDR3 sequences, approximately 13% occurring once. These data were also reused for a study on T cells in Graves' hyperthyroidism and ophthalmopathy.

The source material was peripheral blood mononuclear cells (PBMCs), sampled at new diagnosis, from a patient treated with antithyroid drugs. These receptors were collected from a man between 25 and 39 years old with Graves disease. Both conserved end residues are part of each CDR3. The D gene is left open where the match is weak. Some rows have no size entry. The others give once, few or many, or a class for an expanded clone.

TRBV30,TRBJ2-1,-,many,TGTGCCTGGGATACGGTCGGTGAGCAGTTCTTC,CAWDTVGEQFF
TRBV2,TRBJ2-7,-,-,TGTGCCAGCAGATTGGGGGCAGGGACCTACGAGCAGTACTTC,CASRLGAGTYEQYF
TRBV7-9,TRBJ2-5,-,many,TGTGCCAGCAGCCTTGGCCTGACCTGGGAGACCCAGTACTTC,CASSLGLTWETQYF
TRBV12-3/TRBV12-4,TRBJ1-4,TRBD1,many,TGTGCCAGCAGTTTTGGGACAGGGGGGAATGAAAAACTGTTTTTT,CASSFGTGGNEKLFF
TRBV9,TRBJ2-7,TRBD2,many,TGTGCCAGCAGCGTAGCCCCTAGCGGGAACTACGAGCAGTACTTC,CASSVAPSGNYEQYF
TRBV5-6,TRBJ1-5,-,-,TGTGCCAGCAGCTGGGGGGAAAGGCAGGAGCCCCAGCATTTT,CASSWGERQEPQHF
TRBV19,TRBJ1-1,-,-,TGTGCCAGTAGTACCCCACCTGACAGAAACACTGAAGCTTTCTTT,CASSTPPDRNTEAFF
TRBV2,TRBJ1-3,-,many,TGTGCCAGCACTACCTATTTGGGTTCTGGAAACACCATATATTTT,CASTTYLGSGNTIYF
TRBV12-3/TRBV12-4,TRBJ2-7,TRBD1,many,TGTGCCAGCAGTCCGGGACAGGGGGCCCACGAGCAGTACTTC,CASSPGQGAHEQYF
TRBV12-3/TRBV12-4,TRBJ2-7,TRBD1,many,TGTGCCAGCAGTCCGGGACAGGGTCTTTGGTATGGGTCCTACGAGCAGTACTTC,CASSPGQGLWYGSYEQYF
TRBV5-4,TRBJ2-7,TRBD2,-,TGTGCCAGCAGCTTGGTGCGGACTAGCGGGAGGGCCTACGAGCAGTACTTC,CASSLVRTSGRAYEQYF
TRBV10-3,TRBJ1-1,-,many,TGTGCCATCAGTGTGGAACAGGGAGAGGGAACTGAAGCTTTCTTT,CAISVEQGEGTEAFF
TRBV2,TRBJ2-3,TRBD2,many,TGTGCCAGCAGTGAGGGCCTAGCGGGAATCACAGATACGCAGTATTTT,CASSEGLAGITDTQYF
TRBV10-2,TRBJ2-3,-,-,TGCGCCAGCTTGGCGGGAAGGACAGATACGCAGTATTTT,CASLAGRTDTQYF
TRBV18,TRBJ2-1,-,-,TGTGCCAGCTCACCACAGACAGACTACAATGAGCAGTTCTTC,CASSPQTDYNEQFF
TRBV5-1,TRBJ2-3,TRBD2,few,TGCGCCAGCAGCTGGACTAGCGGGATGAGGGATACGCAGTATTTT,CASSWTSGMRDTQYF
TRBV27,TRBJ1-1,TRBD1,many,TGTGCCAGCACCCGAACAGGGGGCACTGAAGCTTTCTTT,CASTRTGGTEAFF
TRBV12-3/TRBV12-4,TRBJ2-4,-,many,TGTGCCAGCAGTATTGGGACACCGGACATTCAGTACTTC,CASSIGTPDIQYF
TRBV24-1,TRBJ2-2,TRBD2,many,TGTGCCACCAGTGATCCCAGCGGGAGTCTGTACACCGGGGAGCTGTTTTTT,CATSDPSGSLYTGELFF
TRBV29-1,TRBJ1-1,-,-,TGCAGCACATTACAGGGGAACACTGAAGCTTTCTTT,CSTLQGNTEAFF